The rows below give T cell receptor beta chains drawn from one sample of a study of blood T cell repertoires in COVID-19. Produced via immunoSEQ multiplex PCR; TCRdb's table is partial and in-frame only. The sample lists 90,000 to 100,000 clones, around 90% seen once, with about 4.2% in the top ten. Sequencing was carried out using peripheral blood. The receptors were gathered from a man aged 65-85 years with acute or convalescent COVID-19. CDR3s include the opening cysteine and the closing phenylalanine or tryptophan. The D gene is left open where the match is weak. A clone size is listed for some rows: how often the clone was seen (once, few, many), or a class if it is expanded.

j_call d_call v_call clone_size cdr3_nt cdr3_aa
TRBJ1-1 . TRBV6-1 . TGTGCCAGCAGTGAATATGTGAGAATGAACACTGAAGCTTTCTTT CASSEYVRMNTEAFF
TRBJ2-3 . TRBV27 once TGTGCCAGCAGACCCGCTGACTGGAAGCGGGATACGCAGTATTTT CASRPADWKRDTQYF
TRBJ1-5 . TRBV12-5 . TGTCCGACCCTTATGAGGGCGCCGAGCAATCAGCCCCAGCATTTT CPTLMRAPSNQPQHF
TRBJ1-1 . TRBV27 . TGTGCCAGCAGTTTCCAACATATGAACACTGAAGCTTTCTTT CASSFQHMNTEAFF
TRBJ2-1 TRBD1 TRBV5-1 . TGCGCCAGCAGCGTGGCCGGGACAGGGGCCTACAATGAGCAGTTCTTC CASSVAGTGAYNEQFF
TRBJ2-2 TRBD1 TRBV5-1 . TGCGCCAGCAGCTTCCGGGGACAGGGGGCGTCTGGGGAGCTGTTTTTT CASSFRGQGASGELFF
TRBJ1-4 . TRBV5-1 . TGCGCCAGCAGCTTGGCCAATGTAGCTAATGAAAAACTGTTTTTT CASSLANVANEKLFF
TRBJ1-3 TRBD1 TRBV3-1/TRBV3-2 few TGTGCCAGCAGCCAACTGACAGGGGGATCCTCTGGAAACACCATATATTTT CASSQLTGGSSGNTIYF
TRBJ2-7 . TRBV19 . TGTGCCAGTAGTCTAACCCCGGGACTGGGGGAGCAGTACTTC CASSLTPGLGEQYF
TRBJ1-5 . TRBV6-5 . TGTGCCAGTCGGCAGGGATCCCAGCCCCAGCATTTT CASRQGSQPQHF
TRBJ1-4 . TRBV12-3/TRBV12-4 . TGTGCCAGCAGACCGGGGTTCAATGAAAAACTGTTTTTT CASRPGFNEKLFF
TRBJ1-1 TRBD1 TRBV3-1/TRBV3-2 . TGTGCCAGCAGCCATGACAGGGGAGGGGAAGCTTTCTTT CASSHDRGGEAFF
TRBJ1-2 . TRBV28 . TGTGCCAGCAGTACCCCGGCGGGGAACTATGGCTACACCTTC CASSTPAGNYGYTF
TRBJ1-2 TRBD1 TRBV6-1 . TGTGCCAGCAGTGAAGCGCCGGGACAGGCCTATGGCTACACCTTC CASSEAPGQAYGYTF
TRBJ2-3 TRBD2 TRBV5-1 . TGCGCCAGCAGCTTACGGGGGGGCCCAGATACGCAGTATTTT CASSLRGGPDTQYF
TRBJ2-6 TRBD1 TRBV6-1 . TGTGCCAGCAGTGAATTCCCTCAGGGGGCTGGGGCCAACGTCCTGACTTTC CASSEFPQGAGANVLTF
TRBJ1-5 TRBD1 TRBV6-2/TRBV6-3 . TGTGCCAGCAGTCCACATGCCCCCGGGACAGGGGAAGTTGGCAATCAGCCCCAGCATTTT CASSPHAPGTGEVGNQPQHF
TRBJ2-5 . TRBV2 . TGTGCCAGCAAACCAGGGGTGGGGGAGACCCAGTACTTC CASKPGVGETQYF
TRBJ1-6 TRBD1 TRBV6-6 . TGTGCCAGCGGAGAAGGGACAGCAAATAATTCACCCCTCCACTTT CASGEGTANNSPLHF
TRBJ2-1 TRBD1 TRBV5-1 . TGCGCCAGCAGCCTGACAGGGGCGGAGGTCAATGAGCAGTTCTTC CASSLTGAEVNEQFF
TRBJ1-5 TRBD1 TRBV19 . TGTGCCAGTAGCCGGGACAGGGATCAGCCCCAGCATTTT CASSRDRDQPQHF
TRBJ2-5 TRBD1 TRBV6-6 . TGTGCCAGCAGCCCTATCACAGGGGGCCAAGAGACCCAGTACTTC CASSPITGGQETQYF
TRBJ2-2 TRBD2 TRBV6-5 . TGTGCCAGCAGTTCAGCTAGCGGGGGGGCAGACGGGGAGCTGTTTTTT CASSSASGGADGELFF
TRBJ1-3 . TRBV18 once TGTGCCAGCTCACCGTTATTCAGGAACGATGCTGGAAACACCATATATTTT CASSPLFRNDAGNTIYF
TRBJ1-3 . TRBV5-1 . TGCGCCAGCAGCTTGGAGTTCGGGGTCTCTGGAAACACCATATATTTT CASSLEFGVSGNTIYF
TRBJ1-4 . TRBV4-1 . TGCGCCAGCAGCCAAGGAGGGCGCCTTGAAAAACTGTTTTTT CASSQGGRLEKLFF
TRBJ2-3 TRBD2 TRBV2 . TGTGCCAGCAGTGCCCCTAGACTAGCGGGTACAGATACGCAGTATTTT CASSAPRLAGTDTQYF
TRBJ2-7 TRBD1 TRBV5-1 . TGCGCCAGCAGGGCGGGGACAGGTCGTTTCTACGAGCAGTACTTC CASRAGTGRFYEQYF
TRBJ1-6 . TRBV21-1 . TGTGCCAGCAGCAAGCCGCTGAGGGATTTTGACTTT CASSKPLRDFDF
TRBJ2-3 TRBD2 TRBV11-2 once TGTGCCAGTGTAGCGGGGGTCACAGATACGCAGTATTTT CASVAGVTDTQYF
TRBJ1-1 TRBD1 TRBV24-1 once TGTGCCACCCCACCTAAGGGGGCCACTGAAGCTTTCTTT CATPPKGATEAFF
TRBJ1-2 . TRBV7-9 few TGTGCCAGCAGCTTCCCGGGTACCGGATCCTATGGCTACACCTTC CASSFPGTGSYGYTF
TRBJ1-6 . TRBV6-5 once TGTGCCAGCGTGGTGACCGGGAATAATTCACCCCTCCACTTT CASVVTGNNSPLHF
TRBJ1-4 . TRBV18 . TGTGCCAGCTCACTTTCAGCGCGGCTTGAAAAACTGTTTTTT CASSLSARLEKLFF
TRBJ1-1 . TRBV5-6 . TGTGCCAGCAGCTTGGGCGCGATGAACACTGAAGCTTTCTTT CASSLGAMNTEAFF
TRBJ1-2 . TRBV5-1 . TGCGCCAGCAGCTTCACGACAGCCGTTTCTAACTATGGCTACACCTTC CASSFTTAVSNYGYTF
TRBJ1-1 TRBD1 TRBV2 . TGTGCCAGCAGTGATTTTGGACAGGAAAACACTGAAGCTTTCTTT CASSDFGQENTEAFF
TRBJ1-1 . TRBV5-1 . TGCGCCAGCAGCTTACGGGGGGGCACTGAAGCTTTCTTT CASSLRGGTEAFF
TRBJ1-2 . TRBV30 . TGTGCCTGGAGGCACAGCTCCTATGGCTACACCTTC CAWRHSSYGYTF
TRBJ1-5 . TRBV5-3 . TGTGCCAGAAGCTTGGACAGAAGCAATCAGCCCCAGCATTTT CARSLDRSNQPQHF
TRBJ2-2 . TRBV7-4 . TGTGCCAGCAGCTTATGGTCCTTCGGGCGGGGAAGGTTCACCGGGGAGCTGTTTTTT CASSLWSFGRGRFTGELFF
TRBJ2-5 TRBD1 TRBV3-1/TRBV3-2 . TGTGCCAGCAGCCGGCTAGACAGGGAAGAGACCCAGTACTTC CASSRLDREETQYF
TRBJ1-4 TRBD1 TRBV6-6 . TGTGCCAGCAGTTACTCGGGACAGGGTAATAATGAAAAACTGTTTTTT CASSYSGQGNNEKLFF
TRBJ2-7 . TRBV3-1/TRBV3-2 . TGTGCCAGCAGCCGGACCTTCGGGGGGCGGGGGTACTCCTACGAGCAGTACTTC CASSRTFGGRGYSYEQYF
TRBJ2-7 . TRBV5-5 once TGTGCCAGCAGCTTGGGGAACCCGGGAGTCTACGAGCAGTACTTC CASSLGNPGVYEQYF
TRBJ1-6 TRBD1 TRBV6-6 . TGTGCCACCAGACAGGGGAACGGTTCACCCCTCCACTTT CATRQGNGSPLHF
TRBJ1-4 TRBD1 TRBV28 . TGTGCCAGCAGCTCCACAGGGGTAAATGAAAAACTGTTTTTT CASSSTGVNEKLFF
TRBJ1-1 . TRBV6-4 . TGTGCCAGCAGCGAGACAGGTTGGAACACTGAAGCTTTCTTT CASSETGWNTEAFF
TRBJ1-1 . TRBV27 . TGTGCCAGCAGGCTACAGGGACTGAACACTGAAGCTTTCTTT CASRLQGLNTEAFF
TRBJ2-3 . TRBV5-6 . TGTGCCAGCAGGCGGGACAGACTCTCTAGCACAGATACGCAGTATTTT CASRRDRLSSTDTQYF
TRBJ2-3 TRBD1 TRBV6-6 . TGTGCCAGCAGGGAACTCGGACAGGGGACAGATACGCAGTATTTT CASRELGQGTDTQYF
TRBJ2-5 TRBD1 TRBV7-9 . TGTGCCAGCAGCACTGCAGGGGGTGGGGAGACCCAGTACTTC CASSTAGGGETQYF
TRBJ1-2 . TRBV6-4 . TGTGCCAGCAGTGACTCTCCAGGGGCGGTCTATGGCTACACCTTC CASSDSPGAVYGYTF
TRBJ1-3 . TRBV20-1 . TGCAGTGCTAGTGGGGGCCTGGTACCTGGAAACACCATATATTTT CSASGGLVPGNTIYF